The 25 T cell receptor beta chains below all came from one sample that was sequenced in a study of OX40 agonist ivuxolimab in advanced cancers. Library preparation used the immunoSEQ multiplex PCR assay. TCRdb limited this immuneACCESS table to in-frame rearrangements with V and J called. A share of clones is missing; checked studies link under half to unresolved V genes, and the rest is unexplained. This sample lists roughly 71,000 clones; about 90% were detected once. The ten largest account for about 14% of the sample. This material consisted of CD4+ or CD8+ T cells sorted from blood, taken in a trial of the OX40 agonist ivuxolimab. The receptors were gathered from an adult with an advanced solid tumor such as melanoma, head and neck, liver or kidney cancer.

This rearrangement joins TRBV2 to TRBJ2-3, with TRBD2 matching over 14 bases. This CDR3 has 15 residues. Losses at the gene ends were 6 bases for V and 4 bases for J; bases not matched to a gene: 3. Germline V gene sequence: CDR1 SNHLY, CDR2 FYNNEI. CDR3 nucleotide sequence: TGTGCCAGCAGGCCGGGACTAGCGGGAGCAGATACGCAGTATTTT. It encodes CASRPGLAGADTQYF. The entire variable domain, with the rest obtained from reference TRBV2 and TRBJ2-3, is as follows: EPEVTQTPSHQVTQMGQEVILRCVPISNHLYFYWYRQILGQKVEFLVSFYNNEISEKSEIFDDQFSVERPDGSNFTLKIRSTKLEDSAMYFCASRPGLAGADTQYFGPGTRLTVL.

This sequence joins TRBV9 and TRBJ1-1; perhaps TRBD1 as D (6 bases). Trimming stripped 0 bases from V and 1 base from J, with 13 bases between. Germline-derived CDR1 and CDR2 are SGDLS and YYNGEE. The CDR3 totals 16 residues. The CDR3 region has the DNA TGTGCCAGCAGCGTAGAGGGGGGCCTGGGGAACACTGAAGCTTTCTTT. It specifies CASSVEGGLGNTEAFF.

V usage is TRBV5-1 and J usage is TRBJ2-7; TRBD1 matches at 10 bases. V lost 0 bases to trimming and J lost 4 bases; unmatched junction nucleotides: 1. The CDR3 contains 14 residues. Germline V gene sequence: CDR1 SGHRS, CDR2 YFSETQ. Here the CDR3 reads CASSLGGQGYEQYF. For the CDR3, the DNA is TGCGCCAGCAGCTTGGGGGGACAGGGGTACGAGCAGTACTTC. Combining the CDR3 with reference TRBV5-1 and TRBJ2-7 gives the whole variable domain KAGVTQTPRYLIKTRGQQVTLSCSPISGHRSVSWYQQTPGQGLQFLFEYFSETQRNKGNFPGRFSGRQFSNSRSEMNVSTLELGDSALYLCASSLGGQGYEQYFGPGTRLTVT.

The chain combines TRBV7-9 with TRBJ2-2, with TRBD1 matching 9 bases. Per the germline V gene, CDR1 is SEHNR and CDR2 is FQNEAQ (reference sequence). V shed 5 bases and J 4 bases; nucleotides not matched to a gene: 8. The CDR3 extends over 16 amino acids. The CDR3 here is CASSTGTGSTTGELFF. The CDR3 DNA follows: TGTGCCAGCAGCACCGGGACAGGGTCGACCACCGGGGAGCTGTTTTTT. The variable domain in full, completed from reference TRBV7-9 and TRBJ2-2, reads DTGVSQNPRHKITKRGQNVTFRCDPISEHNRLYWYRQTLGQGPEFLTYFQNEAQLEKSRLLSDRFSAERPKGSFSTLEIQRTEQGDSAMYLCASSTGTGSTTGELFFGEGSRLTVL.

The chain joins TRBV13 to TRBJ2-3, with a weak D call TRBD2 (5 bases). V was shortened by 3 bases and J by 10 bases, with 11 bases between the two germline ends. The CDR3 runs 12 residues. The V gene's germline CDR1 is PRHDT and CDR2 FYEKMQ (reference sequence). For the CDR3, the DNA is TGTGCCAGCAGCTTCGGGGAGTCGGCGCAGTATTTT. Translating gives CASSFGESAQYF.

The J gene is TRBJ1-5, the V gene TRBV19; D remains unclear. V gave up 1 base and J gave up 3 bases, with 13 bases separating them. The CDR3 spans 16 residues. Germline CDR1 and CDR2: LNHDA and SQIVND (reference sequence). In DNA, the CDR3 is TGTGCCAGTAGTATAGCTAAGACCTATCCCAATCAGCCCCAGCATTTT. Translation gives CASSIAKTYPNQPQHF.

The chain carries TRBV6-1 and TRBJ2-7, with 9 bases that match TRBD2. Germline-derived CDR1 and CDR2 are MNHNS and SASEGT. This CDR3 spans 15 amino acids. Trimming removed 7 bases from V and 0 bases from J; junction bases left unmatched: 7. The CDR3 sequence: CASIWTSASSYEQYF. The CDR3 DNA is TGTGCCAGCATTTGGACTAGCGCAAGCTCCTACGAGCAGTACTTC.

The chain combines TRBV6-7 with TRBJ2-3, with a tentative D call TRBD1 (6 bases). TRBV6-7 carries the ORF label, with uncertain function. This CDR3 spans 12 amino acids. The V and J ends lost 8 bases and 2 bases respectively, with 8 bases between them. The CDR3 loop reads CASGGYTDTQYF. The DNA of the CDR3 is TGTGCCAGCGGGGGCTACACAGATACGCAGTATTTT.

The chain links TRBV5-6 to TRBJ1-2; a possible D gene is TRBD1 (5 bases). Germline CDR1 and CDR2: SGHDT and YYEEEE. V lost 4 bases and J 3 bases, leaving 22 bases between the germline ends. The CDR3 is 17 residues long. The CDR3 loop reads CASSALRSGTGDYGYTF. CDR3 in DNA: TGTGCCAGCAGCGCACTACGTTCAGGGACGGGCGACTATGGCTACACCTTC.

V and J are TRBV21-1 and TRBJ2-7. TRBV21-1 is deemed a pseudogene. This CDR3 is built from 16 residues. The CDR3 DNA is TGTGCCAGCAGCAAACAGGGAACCCGATCTCGGGGCGAGCAGTACTTC. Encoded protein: CASSKQGTRSRGEQYF.

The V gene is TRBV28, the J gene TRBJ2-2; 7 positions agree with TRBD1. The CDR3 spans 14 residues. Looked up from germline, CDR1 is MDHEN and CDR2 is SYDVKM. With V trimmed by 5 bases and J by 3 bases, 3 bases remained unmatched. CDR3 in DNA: TGTGCCAGCAGTAATACAGGGGACACCGGGGAGCTGTTTTTT. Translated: CASSNTGDTGELFF.

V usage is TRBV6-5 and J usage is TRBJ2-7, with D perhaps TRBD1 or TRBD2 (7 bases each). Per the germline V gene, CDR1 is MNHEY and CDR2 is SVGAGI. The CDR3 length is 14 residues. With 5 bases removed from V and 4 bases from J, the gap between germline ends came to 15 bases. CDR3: CASSKTGTTYEQYF. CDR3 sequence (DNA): TGTGCCAGCAGTAAGACAGGGACTACTTACGAGCAGTACTTC.

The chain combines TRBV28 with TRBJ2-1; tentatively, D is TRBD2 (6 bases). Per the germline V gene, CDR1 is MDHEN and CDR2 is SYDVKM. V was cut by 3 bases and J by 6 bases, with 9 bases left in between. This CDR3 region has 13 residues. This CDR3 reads CASSFPSVNEQFF. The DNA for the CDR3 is TGTGCCAGCAGTTTTCCTAGCGTCAATGAGCAGTTCTTC.

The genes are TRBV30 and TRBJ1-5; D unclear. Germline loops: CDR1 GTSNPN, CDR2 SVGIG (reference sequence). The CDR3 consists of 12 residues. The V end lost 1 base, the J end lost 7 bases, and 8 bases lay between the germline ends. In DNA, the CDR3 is TGTGCCTGGAGTGAGCCCCACCAGCCCCAGCATTTT. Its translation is CAWSEPHQPQHF.

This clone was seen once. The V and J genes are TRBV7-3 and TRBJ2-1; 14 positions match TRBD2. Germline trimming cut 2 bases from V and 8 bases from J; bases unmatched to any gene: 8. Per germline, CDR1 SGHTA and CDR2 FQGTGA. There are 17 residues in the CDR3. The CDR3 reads CASSLGLAGGLWDEQFF. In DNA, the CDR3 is TGTGCCAGCAGCTTAGGACTAGCGGGAGGACTGTGGGATGAGCAGTTCTTC.

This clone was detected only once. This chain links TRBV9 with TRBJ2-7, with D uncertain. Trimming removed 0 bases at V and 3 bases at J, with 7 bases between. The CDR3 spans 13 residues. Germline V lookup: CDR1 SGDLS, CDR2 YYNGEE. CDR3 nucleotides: TGTGCCAGCAGCGTAGGGTCGGACTACGAGCAGTACTTC. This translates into CASSVGSDYEQYF.

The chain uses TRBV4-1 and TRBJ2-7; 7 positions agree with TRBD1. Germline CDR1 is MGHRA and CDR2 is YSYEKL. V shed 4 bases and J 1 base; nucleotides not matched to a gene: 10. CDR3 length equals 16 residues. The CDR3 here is CASSRVTGTASYEQYF. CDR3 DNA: TGCGCCAGCAGCCGGGTAACCGGGACAGCATCCTACGAGCAGTACTTC.

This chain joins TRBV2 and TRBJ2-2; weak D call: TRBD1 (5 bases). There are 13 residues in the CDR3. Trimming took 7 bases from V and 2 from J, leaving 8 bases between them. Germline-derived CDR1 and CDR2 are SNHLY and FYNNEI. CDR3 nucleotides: TGTGCCAGCAAGGACACCAACACCGGGGAGCTGTTTTTT. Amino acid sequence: CASKDTNTGELFF.

CDR3 protein: CASSYEQYF. CDR3 bases: TGTGCCAGCAGCTACGAGCAGTACTTC. J is TRBJ2-7 and V is TRBV5-8; D gene uncertain. Germline V gives CDR1 SGHTS, CDR2 YDEGEE. V shed 3 bases and J shed 5 bases, with 0 bases lying between them. CDR3 size: 9 residues.

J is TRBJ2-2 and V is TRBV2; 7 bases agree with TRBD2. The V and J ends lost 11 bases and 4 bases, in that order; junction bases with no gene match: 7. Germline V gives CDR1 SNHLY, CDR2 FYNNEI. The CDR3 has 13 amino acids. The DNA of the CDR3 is TGTGCCGCTGGGGGGGGAGCCACCGGGGAGCTGTTTTTT. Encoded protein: CAAGGGATGELFF.

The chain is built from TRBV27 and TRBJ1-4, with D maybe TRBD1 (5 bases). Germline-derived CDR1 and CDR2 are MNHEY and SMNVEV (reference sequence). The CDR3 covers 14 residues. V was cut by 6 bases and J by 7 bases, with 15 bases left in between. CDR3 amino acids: CASRLGGSGEKLFF. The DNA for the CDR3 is TGTGCCAGCAGGCTCGGGGGTAGCGGTGAAAAACTGTTTTTT. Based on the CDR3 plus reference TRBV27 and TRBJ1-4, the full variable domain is EAQVTQNPRYLITVTGKKLTVTCSQNMNHEYMSWYRQDPGLGLRQIYYSMNVEVTDKGDVPEGYKVSRKEKRNFPLILESPSPNQTSLYFCASRLGGSGEKLFFGSGTQLSVL.

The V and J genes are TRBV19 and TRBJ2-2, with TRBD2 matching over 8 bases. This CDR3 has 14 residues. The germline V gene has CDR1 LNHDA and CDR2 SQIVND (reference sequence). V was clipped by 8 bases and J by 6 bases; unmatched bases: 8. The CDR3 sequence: CASVAGLGPGELFF. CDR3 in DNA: TGTGCCAGTGTAGCGGGATTGGGACCCGGGGAGCTGTTTTTT.

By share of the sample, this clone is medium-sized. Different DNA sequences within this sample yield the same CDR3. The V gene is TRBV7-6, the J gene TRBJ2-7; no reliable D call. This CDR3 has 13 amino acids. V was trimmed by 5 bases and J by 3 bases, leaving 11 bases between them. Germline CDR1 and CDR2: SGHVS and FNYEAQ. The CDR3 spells CASSPGPNYEQYF. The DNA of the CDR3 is TGTGCCAGCAGCCCCGGGCCGAACTACGAGCAGTACTTC.

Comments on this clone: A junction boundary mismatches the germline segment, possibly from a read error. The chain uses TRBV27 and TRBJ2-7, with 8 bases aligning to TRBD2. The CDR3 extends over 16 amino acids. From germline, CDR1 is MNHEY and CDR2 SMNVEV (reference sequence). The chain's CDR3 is CAGSLLPGLVSYEQYF. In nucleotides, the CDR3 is TGTGCCGGCAGTTTATTACCGGGACTAGTGTCCTACGAGCAGTACTTC.

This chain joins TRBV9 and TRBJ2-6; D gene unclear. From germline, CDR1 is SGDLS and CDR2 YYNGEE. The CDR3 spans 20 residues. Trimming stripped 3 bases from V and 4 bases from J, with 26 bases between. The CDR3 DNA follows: TGTGCCAGCAGCGCGAACACGAAGGGCGTACGGCCAGACGGGGCCAACGTCCTGACTTTC. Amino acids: CASSANTKGVRPDGANVLTF.